These 8 T cell receptor beta chains were sequenced from one sample in a study of identical twins. Each CDR3 protein gets one entry after TCRdb re-called the 5' RACE reads with MiXCR. Of approximately 700,000 distinct CDR3 sequences listed, 5.5% to 7.5% are singletons. The specimen sequenced was naive T cells sorted from blood. The origin of the receptors is a man aged 18 to 30 in good health.

This clonotype occurred many times. The chain recombines TRBV20-1 with TRBJ2-3, with D perhaps matching TRBD1 (6 bases). CDR1 and CDR2 (germline): DFQATT, SNEGSKA (reference sequence). CDR3 length equals 13 residues. The germline V and J ends were trimmed by 4 bases and 0 bases, with 8 bases remaining between them. CDR3 DNA: TGCAGTGCTACAGGGGCAAGCACAGATACGCAGTATTTT. Protein product: CSATGASTDTQYF.

This clonotype was counted at least ten times. The chain has TRBV20-1 and TRBJ2-5, with a possible D match to TRBD1 (6 bases). This CDR3 contains 11 residues. Germline V lookup: CDR1 DFQATT, CDR2 SNEGSKA (reference sequence). V dropped 0 bases and J dropped 7 bases, with 6 bases sitting between them. CDR3 coding DNA: TGCAGTGCTAGAGACAGGGGGACCCAGTACTTC. Protein sequence: CSARDRGTQYF.

The chain carries TRBV6-2 or TRBV6-3 and TRBJ2-7; no clear D. The CDR3 is made up of 14 amino acids. Germline CDR1 and CDR2: MNHEY and SVGEGT. V dropped 2 bases and J dropped 2 bases, with 10 bases sitting between them. CDR3 nucleotide sequence: TGTGCCAGCAGTTACCGTGGTGATACCTACGAGCAGTACTTC. Its translation is CASSYRGDTYEQYF.

This clonotype showed up many times. The chain carries TRBV5-1 and TRBJ2-1, with a tentative D call TRBD2 (5 bases). CDR3 length equals 17 residues. With 0 bases removed from V and 0 bases from J, the gap between germline ends came to 13 bases. CDR1 and CDR2 from the germline V gene are SGHRS and YFSETQ. CDR3 sequence reads: CASSLVRGGDSYNEQFF. The CDR3 nucleotides read TGCGCCAGCAGCTTGGTTCGCGGAGGCGACTCCTACAATGAGCAGTTCTTC.

This clonotype showed up just a few times. This sequence joins TRBV15 and TRBJ2-1; D is undetermined. There are 12 residues in the CDR3. V lost 1 base and J lost 10, with 8 bases in between. CDR1 and CDR2 from the germline V gene are LNHNV and YYDKDF (reference sequence). The CDR3 protein is CATSRAQAEQFF. The CDR3 DNA reads TGTGCCACCAGCAGAGCACAAGCGGAGCAGTTCTTC.

This clonotype has at least ten counts. This chain joins TRBV15 and TRBJ2-1, with 9 bases aligning to TRBD2. This CDR3 comprises 17 residues. V lost 3 bases, J lost 7 bases, and 13 bases stayed unmatched. CDR1 is LNHNV, CDR2 YYDKDF, per germline (reference sequence). In DNA form, the CDR3 reads TGTGCCACCAGCAGTTTGACTAGCGGTCCACTGGGAAATGAGCAGTTCTTC. This encodes CATSSLTSGPLGNEQFF.

This clonotype was seen ten or more times. This chain joins TRBV5-1 and TRBJ1-1; no clear D gene. V lost 7 bases and J 1 base, leaving 14 bases between the germline ends. The V gene's germline CDR1 is SGHRS and CDR2 YFSETQ. The CDR3 contains 14 residues. CDR3 coding DNA: TGCGCCAGCCCTCATCGTAGGCGGAACACTGAAGCTTTCTTT. Its translation is CASPHRRRNTEAFF.

This clonotype was found a few times. The chain couples TRBV2 to TRBJ1-1; perhaps TRBD1 as D (5 bases). Trimming stripped 10 bases from V and 4 bases from J, with 19 bases between. Germline CDR1 reads SNHLY; CDR2 reads FYNNEI. The CDR3 length is 14 residues. The CDR3 sequence: CATKRDFRGTEAFF. The CDR3 DNA reads as TGTGCCACCAAACGGGACTTTAGGGGCACTGAAGCTTTCTTT. The entire variable domain, with the rest obtained from reference TRBV2 and TRBJ1-1, is as follows: EPEVTQTPSHQVTQMGQEVILRCVPISNHLYFYWYRQILGQKVEFLVSFYNNEISEKSEIFDDQFSVERPDGSNFTLKIRSTKLEDSAMYFCATKRDFRGTEAFFGQGTRLTVV.